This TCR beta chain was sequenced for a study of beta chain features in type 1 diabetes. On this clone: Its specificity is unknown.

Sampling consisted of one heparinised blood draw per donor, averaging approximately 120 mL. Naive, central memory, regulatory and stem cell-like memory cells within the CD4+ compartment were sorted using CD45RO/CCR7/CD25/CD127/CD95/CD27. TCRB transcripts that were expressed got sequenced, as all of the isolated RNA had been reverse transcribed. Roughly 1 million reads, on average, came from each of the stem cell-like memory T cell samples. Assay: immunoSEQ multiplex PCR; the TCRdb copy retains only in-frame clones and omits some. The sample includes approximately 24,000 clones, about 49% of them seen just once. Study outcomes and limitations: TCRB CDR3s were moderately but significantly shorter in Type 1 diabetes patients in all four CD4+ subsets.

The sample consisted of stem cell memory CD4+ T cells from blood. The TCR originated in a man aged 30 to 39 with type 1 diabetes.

This CDR3 reads CAIGGTGGTLNTEAFF. The DNA for the CDR3 is TGTGCCATCGGAGGGACAGGGGGCACCCTGAACACTGAAGCTTTCTTT. This chain uses TRBV10-3 with TRBJ1-1, with TRBD1 matching over 12 bases. CDR1 is ENHRY, CDR2 SYGVKD, per germline. The CDR3 extends over 16 amino acids. The junction had 7 bases not matched to a gene; V was cut back by 8 bases and J by 0 bases.